This T cell receptor beta chain was found in a study of graft-versus-host responses after intestinal transplantation. Study in general: Every recipient had anti-thymocyte globulin induction and about three years of tacrolimus plus steroids.

Measured with immunoSEQ multiplex PCR; TCRdb has only the in-frame clones, and not every one. The sample contains 30,000 to 45,000 clones, approximately 93% of which appear only once. As to this clone: Its antigen is currently unknown.

Germline V gives CDR1 SNHLY, CDR2 FYNNEI. The CDR3 is 15 residues long. The germline V and J ends were trimmed by 7 bases and 0 bases, with 12 bases remaining between them. The chain employs TRBV2 and TRBJ1-4; D unclear. The sample in question was unstimulated CD8+ T cells sorted from spleen or lymph node cells, obtained before transplant. The source is a human donor who was the organ donor for an intestinal transplant. The CDR3 coding sequence is TGTGCCAGCATCCCCTCACGGGCAACTAATGAAAAACTGTTTTTT. This encodes CASIPSRATNEKLFF.